What follows are 28 T cell receptor beta chains derived from one specimen sequenced in a study of T cell responses to AZD1222 COVID-19 vaccine. The table came from immunoSEQ multiplex PCR; TCRdb's copy has only in-frame clones and leaves some out. The table lists some 170,000 clones, approximately 90% of them singletons, with about 4.1% in the top ten. The input for sequencing was peripheral blood, taken 28 days after the second dose of the MenACWY control vaccine. The source of these receptors is an adult who received the MenACWY meningococcal vaccine as a control.

J is TRBJ2-7 and V is TRBV18, with TRBD2 as a possible D gene (5 bases). The CDR3 runs 15 residues. The ends were cut back, 3 bases at V and 3 bases at J, with 15 bases in the middle. Germline V CDR1 and CDR2: KGHSH, LQKENI. The CDR3 sequence: CASSPNPRTGYEQYF. CDR3 coding DNA: TGTGCCAGCTCACCCAACCCCAGGACTGGCTACGAGCAGTACTTC.

V and J are TRBV7-2 and TRBJ2-7; 8 positions match TRBD1. CDR3 size: 15 residues. Germline V lookup: CDR1 SGHTA, CDR2 FQGNSA. V was pared by 1 base and J by 4 bases, with 6 bases of the junction left unmatched. The CDR3 reads CASSLEAGGFYEQYF. The CDR3 DNA reads TGTGCCAGCAGCTTAGAGGCAGGGGGCTTTTACGAGCAGTACTTC.

The chain links TRBV29-1 to TRBJ2-7; 10 bases line up with TRBD2. CDR3 size: 13 residues. CDR1 and CDR2 from the germline V gene are SQVTM and ANQGSEA. J gave up 3 bases and V 4 bases, and 3 bases lay outside the gene matches. Here the CDR3 DNA reads TGCAGCGTTGGGACTAGCGGATTCTACGAGCAGTACTTC. It is translated as CSVGTSGFYEQYF.

The chain employs TRBV28 and TRBJ1-5, with D possibly matching TRBD1 (6 bases). This CDR3 is 16 amino acids long. V lost 5 bases and J 1 base, leaving 15 bases between the germline ends. The germline V gene has CDR1 MDHEN and CDR2 SYDVKM. The CDR3 nucleotides read TGTGCCAGCAGTACTAGACAGGCATGGAGCAATCAGCCCCAGCATTTT. Encoded protein: CASSTRQAWSNQPQHF.

V gene TRBV28 combines with J gene TRBJ1-2; TRBD1 matches at 7 bases. The V gene's germline CDR1 is MDHEN and CDR2 SYDVKM. This CDR3 spans 15 amino acids. V gave up 3 bases and J gave up 4 bases; unmatched junction bases: 8. CDR3 sequence reads: CASSFSDRSGYGYTF. DNA for the CDR3: TGTGCCAGCAGTTTTTCGGACAGGTCAGGCTATGGCTACACCTTC.

V and J are TRBV28 and TRBJ2-2, with D perhaps matching TRBD1 or TRBD2 (5 bases each). From germline, CDR1 is MDHEN and CDR2 SYDVKM. The CDR3 contains 16 residues. V lost 8 bases to trimming and J lost 5 bases, with 21 bases between them. The CDR3 protein is CASGYLRETGTGELFF. The DNA of the CDR3 is TGTGCCAGCGGATACCTCAGGGAGACTGGAACCGGGGAGCTGTTTTTT.

V gene TRBV7-3 combines with J gene TRBJ1-2; 9 nucleotides line up with TRBD1. This CDR3 is 15 amino acids long. CDR1 and CDR2 (germline): SGHTA, FQGTGA. V was pared by 2 bases and J by 8 bases, with 9 bases of the junction left unmatched. CDR3 loop: CASSLGGQGDRGYTF. The CDR3 region has the DNA TGTGCCAGCAGCTTAGGGGGACAGGGTGACAGGGGCTACACCTTC.

The rearrangement links TRBV5-6 to TRBJ2-7; D may match TRBD1 or TRBD2 (5 bases each). V gave up 3 bases and J gave up 2 bases, with 15 bases separating them. Germline-derived CDR1 and CDR2 are SGHDT and YYEEEE. This CDR3 spans 15 amino acids. The DNA of the CDR3 is TGTGCCAGCAGCTACCGGGGCCGATACACCTACGAGCAGTACTTC. This translates into CASSYRGRYTYEQYF.

There are a few counts of this clone. This CDR3 reads CASSGGASGANYNEQFF. In DNA, the CDR3 is TGTGCCAGCAGCGGAGGGGCTAGCGGGGCCAACTACAATGAGCAGTTCTTC. V is TRBV3-1 (or the pseudogene TRBV3-2) and J is TRBJ2-1, with 9 bases aligning to TRBD2. After removal of 5 bases from V and 3 bases from J, the junction contained 11 bases not matched to a gene. Per germline, CDR1 LGHDT and CDR2 YNNKEL (reference sequence). This CDR3 is built from 17 residues.

The gene calls are TRBV7-2 and TRBJ2-2; D is unresolved. Germline V gene sequence: CDR1 SGHTA, CDR2 FQGNSA. The V end lost 5 bases, the J end lost 6 bases, and 13 bases lay between the germline ends. The CDR3 is 14 amino acids. CDR3 bases: TGTGCCAGCAGCCCGGTAGGGAATCCCGGGGAGCTGTTTTTT. Protein: CASSPVGNPGELFF.

V is TRBV29-1 and J is TRBJ1-2; TRBD1 is a possible D gene (5 bases). The CDR3 is 12 residues long. Germline V gives CDR1 SQVTM, CDR2 ANQGSEA. V lost 3 bases to trimming and J lost 4 bases, with 9 bases between them. The CDR3, as DNA: TGCAGCGTTGAGGCGGGGACCTATGGCTACACCTTC. The encoded protein is CSVEAGTYGYTF.

In the case of this clone: An end of the junction does not agree with germline; a read error may underlie this. The chain couples TRBV19 to TRBJ2-7; D possibly matches TRBD1 or TRBD2 (5 bases each). Germline assignment: CDR1 LNHDA and CDR2 SQIVND (reference sequence). This CDR3 has 11 amino acids. This CDR3 reads CASSMGDQPEF. The CDR3 bases are TGTGCCAGTAGTATGGGGGACCAACCGGAATTC. The variable domain in full, with the rest retrieved from reference TRBV19 and TRBJ2-7, is DGGITQSPKYLFRKEGQNVTLSCEQNLNHDAMYWYRQDPGQGLRLIYYSQIVNDFQKGDIAEGYSVSREKKESFPLTVTSAQKNPTAFYLCASSMGDQPEFGPGTRLTVT.

V is TRBV30 and J is TRBJ2-7; 7 bases fit TRBD2. Germline CDR1 and CDR2: GTSNPN and SVGIG (reference sequence). V was clipped by 5 bases and J by 3 bases; unmatched bases: 4. The CDR3 is made up of 12 amino acids. The CDR3 is CAWGEGSYEQYF. DNA of the CDR3: TGTGCCTGGGGGGAGGGTAGCTACGAGCAGTACTTC.

This clone was seen a handful of times. This chain uses TRBV5-4 with TRBJ2-7; 8 nucleotides align to TRBD1. The CDR3 consists of 15 residues. Trimming at V came to 4 bases and at J to 3 bases, leaving 9 bases not matched to a gene. Germline V lookup: CDR1 SGHNT, CDR2 YYREEE (reference sequence). In nucleotides, the CDR3 is TGTGCCAGCAGCCCTGGACAGGGAATGTACTACGAGCAGTACTTC. Amino acid sequence: CASSPGQGMYYEQYF.

This chain's CDR3 is CASSLRGPLGTEAFF. The CDR3 DNA reads TGTGCCAGCAGCCTGCGTGGCCCACTGGGGACTGAAGCTTTCTTT. This rearrangement joins TRBV3-1 (or the pseudogene TRBV3-2) to TRBJ1-1; D unresolved. V dropped 4 bases and J dropped 5 bases, with 17 bases sitting between them. Per germline, CDR1 LGHDT and CDR2 YNNKEL (reference sequence). The CDR3 is made up of 15 amino acids.

The chain joins TRBV12-3 or TRBV12-4 to TRBJ2-7; D unclear. The CDR3 spans 13 residues. V was shortened by 2 bases and J by 2 bases, with 7 bases between the two germline ends. The CDR3 spells CASSLRVPYEQYF. CDR3 DNA sequence: TGTGCCAGCAGTTTAAGGGTGCCCTACGAGCAGTACTTC.

J is TRBJ2-7 and V is TRBV19; D might be TRBD2 (6 bases). There are 16 residues in the CDR3. With 1 base removed from V and 0 bases from J, the gap between germline ends came to 13 bases. Germline CDR1 and CDR2: LNHDA and SQIVND (reference sequence). The CDR3 bases are TGTGCCAGTAGTATAGCTGGACTGGGACTCTCCTACGAGCAGTACTTC. This encodes CASSIAGLGLSYEQYF.

This sequence joins TRBV28 and TRBJ1-5; no clear D gene. In germline, CDR1 is MDHEN, CDR2 SYDVKM. Between the trimmed V and J ends, which lost 3 bases and 2 bases, there was a span of 11 bases. The CDR3 runs 15 residues. The CDR3: CASSFLAGGNQPQHF. The CDR3 nucleotides are TGTGCCAGCAGTTTTCTGGCCGGGGGCAATCAGCCCCAGCATTTT.

V is TRBV5-4 and J is TRBJ2-7; no clear D. This CDR3 has 15 amino acids. In germline, CDR1 is SGHNT, CDR2 YYREEE (reference sequence). Trimming stripped 2 bases from V and 0 bases from J, with 12 bases between. CDR3 sequence (DNA): TGTGCCAGCAGCTTCTCTGGCGCACCCTCCTACGAGCAGTACTTC. Its protein is CASSFSGAPSYEQYF. The complete variable domain, with remaining parts taken from reference TRBV5-4 and TRBJ2-7, reads ETGVTQSPTHLIKTRGQQVTLRCSSQSGHNTVSWYQQALGQGPQFIFQYYREEENGRGNFPPRFSGLQFPNYSSELNVNALELDDSALYLCASSFSGAPSYEQYFGPGTRLTVT.

This clone occurred a few times. J is TRBJ2-7 and V is TRBV30; maybe TRBD2 (5 bases). The V gene lost 4 bases and the J gene lost 3 bases, with 7 bases spanning the gap. Germline V gene data show CDR1 as GTSNPN and CDR2 as SVGIG (reference sequence). The CDR3 covers 11 residues. CDR3 coding DNA: TGTGCCTGGATTCGGGGCTACGAGCAGTACTTC. Encoded protein: CAWIRGYEQYF.

The chain is built from TRBV10-3 and TRBJ2-2, with TRBD1 matching 8 bases. Unmatched junction bases numbered 13, after V lost 10 bases and J lost 3 bases. CDR1 is ENHRY, CDR2 SYGVKD, per germline. This CDR3 has 16 residues. The CDR3 sequence: CATSLGQGDDTGELFF. CDR3 nucleotide sequence: TGTGCCACCTCACTAGGACAGGGAGACGACACCGGGGAGCTGTTTTTT.

CDR3 region: CASSPDSGANVLTF. The CDR3 bases are TGTGCCAGCAGCCCCGACTCAGGGGCCAACGTCCTGACTTTC. The chain combines TRBV27 with TRBJ2-6; no reliable D call. The CDR3 extends over 14 amino acids. CDR1 is MNHEY, CDR2 SMNVEV, per germline (reference sequence). V was shortened by 6 bases and J by 4 bases, with 10 bases between the two germline ends. Based on the CDR3 plus reference TRBV27 and TRBJ2-6, the full variable domain is EAQVTQNPRYLITVTGKKLTVTCSQNMNHEYMSWYRQDPGLGLRQIYYSMNVEVTDKGDVPEGYKVSRKEKRNFPLILESPSPNQTSLYFCASSPDSGANVLTFGAGSRLTVL.

This chain links TRBV5-4 with TRBJ1-1, with D hard to call. Trimming cost V 0 bases and J 1 base, with 7 bases left between them. This CDR3 is built from 14 residues. From germline, CDR1 is SGHNT and CDR2 YYREEE (reference sequence). The CDR3 nucleotides read TGTGCCAGCAGCTTGGAACGGGGGAACACTGAAGCTTTCTTT. This encodes CASSLERGNTEAFF.

Points on this clone: This same CDR3 is encoded by further DNA sequences in the sample. The genes are TRBV20-1 and TRBJ2-2; D is unresolved. V lost 6 bases to trimming and J lost 1 base, with 3 bases between them. CDR1 is DFQATT, CDR2 SNEGSKA, per germline (reference sequence). This CDR3 has 11 residues. The CDR3 loop reads CSARNTGELFF. The CDR3 DNA is TGCAGTGCCAGGAACACCGGGGAGCTGTTTTTT.

V gene TRBV15 combines with J gene TRBJ2-7, with D tentatively TRBD2 (6 bases). The V and J ends lost 6 bases and 0 bases respectively, with 15 bases between them. The CDR3 length is 15 residues. Germline V gene lookup returns CDR1 LNHNV and CDR2 YYDKDF (reference sequence). CDR3 amino acids: CATSNPLEGSYEQYF. As DNA, the CDR3 is TGTGCCACCAGTAACCCCCTGGAGGGCTCCTACGAGCAGTACTTC.

The rearrangement uses TRBV5-6 and TRBJ1-3; D ambiguous. Trimming left V 0 bases short and J 4 bases short, with 11 bases between. Germline CDR1 SGHDT, CDR2 YYEEEE. CDR3 length equals 15 residues. The CDR3 here is CASSLAGGRGNTIYF. The CDR3 nucleotides are TGTGCCAGCAGCTTGGCAGGAGGCAGGGGAAACACCATATATTTT.

The chain recombines TRBV14 with TRBJ2-5; 11 nucleotides align to TRBD1. After removal of 4 bases from V and 3 bases from J, the junction contained 4 bases not matched to a gene. This CDR3 has 15 amino acids. Germline CDR1 reads SGHDN; CDR2 reads FVKESK. This CDR3 reads CASSLRTGGKETQYF. CDR3 sequence (DNA): TGTGCCAGCAGCCTGCGGACAGGGGGCAAAGAGACCCAGTACTTC.

The V gene is TRBV7-9, the J gene TRBJ2-1; possibly TRBD2 for D (5 bases). This CDR3 is built from 14 residues. The ends were cut back, 0 bases at V and 6 bases at J, with 9 bases in the middle. The germline CDR1 and CDR2 sequences are SEHNR and FQNEAQ (reference sequence). The DNA of the CDR3 is TGTGCCAGCAGCTTAGCGGGAGCCCTCAATGAGCAGTTCTTC. This sequence encodes CASSLAGALNEQFF.